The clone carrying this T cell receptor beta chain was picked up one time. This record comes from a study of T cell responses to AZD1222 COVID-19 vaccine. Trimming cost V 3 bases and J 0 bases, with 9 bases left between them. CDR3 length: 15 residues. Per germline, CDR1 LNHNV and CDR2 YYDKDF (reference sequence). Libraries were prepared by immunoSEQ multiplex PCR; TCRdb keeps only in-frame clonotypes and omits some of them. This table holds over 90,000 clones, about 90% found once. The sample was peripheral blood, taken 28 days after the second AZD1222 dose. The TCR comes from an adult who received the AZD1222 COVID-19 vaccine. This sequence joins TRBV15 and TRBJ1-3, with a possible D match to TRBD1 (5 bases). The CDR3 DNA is TGTGCCACCAGCAGGGACATTGGCTCTGGAAACACCATATATTTT. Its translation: CATSRDIGSGNTIYF.